What follows describes a single T cell receptor (beta chain). This record belongs to a study of Tregs in tolerant kidney transplant recipients. Clones were read by immunoSEQ multiplex PCR, and TCRdb kept only the in-frame ones, dropping some. In the table there are about 64,000 clones, 70% to 90% of which are singletons. Related graft donors supplied nonmyeloablative bone marrow transplants, and mixed chimerism was transient. Trimming removed 1 base from V and 7 bases from J; junction bases left unmatched: 9. CDR3 length: 16 amino acids. Germline CDR1 SGHVS, CDR2 FQNEAQ. The source of this sequence is a human patient who received a combined kidney and bone marrow transplant. The T cells may come from the graft donor. The chain uses TRBV7-8 and TRBJ2-5; 10 bases agree with TRBD2. The specimen comprised CD4+ T cells from blood (PBMCs), sampled 6 months after the transplant. Here the CDR3 DNA reads TGTGCCAGCAGCTTAGTGTCTAGCGGGGGCCTAGTGACCCAGTACTTC. It yields the protein CASSLVSSGGLVTQYF.